The 30 T cell receptor beta chains given below trace back to one sample, sequenced in a study of T cells in Graves' hyperthyroidism and ophthalmopathy. RNA transcripts yielded amplified TCR beta CDR3 regions. Carried out on the TCR CDR3, a first-round RT-PCR used the HTBI primer set. TCRdb redid the calling of the multiplex PCR reads with MiXCR, one entry per CDR3 protein. The data show roughly 500,000 distinct CDR3 sequences, about 20% seen once. Sequenced input: blood. The receptors here all came from a woman aged 70 to 79 with Graves' ophthalmopathy.

The J gene is TRBJ1-4, the V gene TRBV29-1; D remains unclear. The germline V gene has CDR1 SQVTM and CDR2 ANQGSEA. V dropped 4 bases and J dropped 7 bases, with 13 bases sitting between them. This CDR3 has 13 amino acids. The CDR3 reads CSVGADPGEKLFF. Written as DNA, the CDR3 is TGCAGCGTTGGAGCCGACCCGGGTGAAAAACTGTTTTTT.

The chain is built from TRBV6-2 or TRBV6-3 and TRBJ1-2, with D unresolved. Germline-derived CDR1 and CDR2 are MNHEY and SVGEGT. The CDR3 consists of 15 residues. Trimming left V 0 bases short and J 1 base short, with 9 bases between. In DNA, the CDR3 is TGTGCCAGCAGTTACTCTGGCATAATTAACTATGGCTACACCTTC. Translation: CASSYSGIINYGYTF.

The chain uses TRBV20-1 and TRBJ1-4; D is unclear. Germline lookup yields CDR1 DFQATT and CDR2 SNEGSKA (reference sequence). The CDR3 totals 12 residues. V gave up 2 bases and J gave up 4 bases, with 5 bases separating them. CDR3: CSARSLNEKLFF. In DNA, the CDR3 is TGCAGTGCTAGAAGTCTTAATGAAAAACTGTTTTTT.

This clonotype was seen ten or more times. The chain carries TRBV6-2 or TRBV6-3 and TRBJ1-1; no definite D call. Germline V gene lookup returns CDR1 MNHEY and CDR2 SVGEGT. V lost 2 bases and J lost 5, with 6 bases in between. CDR3 length equals 12 residues. CDR3 DNA sequence: TGTGCCAGCAGTTACGTGGAGACTGAAGCTTTCTTT. Protein product: CASSYVETEAFF.

This clonotype was observed many times. The J gene is TRBJ2-3, the V gene TRBV12-3 or TRBV12-4; no definite D call. With 6 bases removed from V and 3 bases from J, the gap between germline ends came to 16 bases. The length of the CDR3 is 15 residues. CDR3 loop: CASRNSPEMTDTQYF. CDR3 nucleotides: TGTGCCAGCAGGAACAGTCCGGAGATGACAGATACGCAGTATTTT.

This clonotype came up a few times. The chain has TRBV7-6 and TRBJ1-5; the D is unclear. V was pared by 1 base and J by 3 bases, with 7 bases between. This CDR3 has 14 amino acids. Per germline, CDR1 SGHVS and CDR2 FNYEAQ. CDR3 DNA: TGTGCCAGCAGCTTAGGCTCATACAATCAGCCCCAGCATTTT. The encoded protein is CASSLGSYNQPQHF.

The rearrangement uses TRBV2 and TRBJ2-3; D ambiguous. CDR1 SNHLY and CDR2 FYNNEI come from the germline V gene. Trimming left V 2 bases short and J 4 bases short, with 10 bases between. The CDR3 has 14 amino acids. The CDR3 loop reads CASSEQVSSDTQYF. The CDR3 coding sequence is TGTGCCAGCAGTGAACAGGTTAGCTCAGATACGCAGTATTTT.

Ten or more counts support this clonotype. The chain recombines TRBV12-3 or TRBV12-4 with TRBJ1-1, with D unclear. The CDR3 loop spans 14 amino acids. V was cut by 7 bases and J by 1 base, with 13 bases left in between. For the CDR3, the DNA is TGTGCCAGCACCTTCGGTTGGGCGAACACTGAAGCTTTCTTT. Amino acid sequence: CASTFGWANTEAFF.

Remarks on this clonotype: At one end, the junction sequence differs from germline, possibly due to a read error. V and J are TRBV19 and TRBJ2-2; TRBD1 aligns across 10 bases. This CDR3 comprises 18 residues. Per germline, CDR1 LNHDA and CDR2 SQIVND (reference sequence). The CDR3 DNA sequence: TGTGCCACCCCCACCGGGACAGGGGATCGGGGGAACACCGGGGAGCTGTCTTTT. As protein: CATPTGTGDRGNTGELSF. Complete variable domain (other parts from reference TRBV19 and TRBJ2-2): DGGITQSPKYLFRKEGQNVTLSCEQNLNHDAMYWYRQDPGQGLRLIYYSQIVNDFQKGDIAEGYSVSREKKESFPLTVTSAQKNPTAFYLCATPTGTGDRGNTGELSFGEGSRLTVL.

The V call is TRBV30, the J call TRBJ1-2; 12 bases map to TRBD1. The CDR3 totals 15 residues. Trimming cost V 8 bases and J 8 bases; bases outside gene matches: 15. From germline, CDR1 is GTSNPN and CDR2 SVGIG (reference sequence). The CDR3 is CALRPPGQGAGGYTF. DNA of the CDR3: TGTGCCCTCAGACCTCCGGGACAGGGGGCAGGCGGCTACACCTTC.

The CDR3 loop reads CATSRRKGYEQYF. The CDR3 nucleotides are TGTGCCACCAGCAGAAGGAAGGGCTACGAGCAGTACTTC. The rearrangement joins TRBV15 to TRBJ2-7; D unresolved. V lost 2 bases to trimming and J lost 3 bases, with 8 bases between them. The CDR3 consists of 13 residues. CDR1 is LNHNV, CDR2 YYDKDF, per germline (reference sequence).

In its sample, this clonotype was seen a few times. The V and J genes are TRBV7-9 and TRBJ1-2; D call uncertain. Germline V CDR1 and CDR2: SEHNR, FQNEAQ (reference sequence). V dropped 4 bases and J dropped 8 bases, with 8 bases sitting between them. The CDR3 is made up of 11 amino acids. CDR3 sequence reads: CASSSARGYTF. CDR3 DNA: TGTGCCAGCAGCTCCGCGAGGGGCTACACCTTC.

This clonotype turned up a few times. CDR3 amino acids: CASTDRGPFGANVLTF. As DNA, the CDR3 is TGTGCCAGCACGGACAGGGGGCCCTTTGGGGCCAACGTCCTGACTTTC. This sequence joins TRBV2 and TRBJ2-6, with TRBD1 matching over 11 bases. Germline CDR1 reads SNHLY; CDR2 reads FYNNEI. CDR3 length equals 16 residues. V gave up 7 bases and J gave up 3 bases; unmatched junction bases: 5.

This clonotype was counted between two and nine times. This chain joins TRBV20-1 and TRBJ2-7; 9 nucleotides line up with TRBD1. J was trimmed by 0 bases and V by 1 base; bases with no gene match: 1. Germline V lookup: CDR1 DFQATT, CDR2 SNEGSKA (reference sequence). This CDR3 has 14 residues. CDR3 protein: CSARGDRVSYEQYF. For the CDR3, the DNA is TGCAGTGCTAGAGGGGACAGGGTCTCCTACGAGCAGTACTTC.

This chain uses TRBV20-1 with TRBJ2-7; perhaps TRBD2 as D (6 bases). The CDR3 spans 11 residues. In germline, CDR1 is DFQATT, CDR2 SNEGSKA (reference sequence). The V end lost 5 bases, the J end lost 6 bases, and 11 bases lay between the germline ends. CDR3 region: CSARGLTEQYF. DNA for the CDR3: TGCAGTGCTCGGGGACTTACCGAGCAGTACTTC.

The chain couples TRBV28 to TRBJ1-1; D is unclear. V lost 7 bases and J 4 bases, leaving 22 bases between the germline ends. Germline V gene lookup returns CDR1 MDHEN and CDR2 SYDVKM. The CDR3 has 16 amino acids. The CDR3 spells CASNPRGWGEGTEAFF. The CDR3 nucleotides are TGTGCCAGCAACCCTCGAGGGTGGGGAGAGGGCACTGAAGCTTTCTTT.

This clonotype came up many times. The CDR3 loop is CAISESGLAGGPRTGELFF. Here the CDR3 DNA reads TGTGCCATCAGTGAGTCCGGCCTAGCGGGAGGGCCACGCACCGGGGAGCTGTTTTTT. The chain joins TRBV10-3 to TRBJ2-2; TRBD2 aligns across 12 bases. The CDR3 is 19 residues long. The V and J ends lost 0 bases and 4 bases, in that order; junction bases with no gene match: 9. In germline, CDR1 is ENHRY, CDR2 SYGVKD.

The gene calls are TRBV5-1 and TRBJ2-7; tentative D call: TRBD2 (5 bases). Trimming shortened V by 4 bases and J by 2 bases, and 13 bases separated the two germline ends. Germline CDR1 reads SGHRS; CDR2 reads YFSETQ. This CDR3 is built from 14 residues. DNA for the CDR3: TGCGCCAGCAGCCTCCGGGATCCTACCTACGAGCAGTACTTC. Encoded protein: CASSLRDPTYEQYF.

This clonotype was observed many times. This chain uses TRBV3-1 with TRBJ2-7; 9 positions match TRBD1. CDR1 is LGHDT, CDR2 YNNKEL, per germline (reference sequence). CDR3 length: 14 residues. J was trimmed by 4 bases and V by 2 bases; bases with no gene match: 3. The DNA for the CDR3 is TGTGCCAGCAGCCAAAGGGACAGGGAGTACGAGCAGTACTTC. Its protein product is CASSQRDREYEQYF.

The chain recombines TRBV6-1 with TRBJ2-7, with D possibly being TRBD2 (6 bases). Germline CDR1 and CDR2: MNHNS and SASEGT. Deletions cut 5 bases from V and 0 bases from J, with 17 bases between. CDR3 size: 16 residues. The CDR3 is CASSWTSSARSYEQYF. CDR3 nucleotides: TGTGCCAGCAGTTGGACCTCTAGCGCACGCTCCTACGAGCAGTACTTC.

This clonotype came up many times. The rearrangement joins TRBV7-2 to TRBJ2-3, with D possibly matching TRBD2 (5 bases). This CDR3 is 16 amino acids long. Trimming left V 5 bases short and J 1 base short, with 16 bases between. In germline, CDR1 is SGHTA, CDR2 FQGNSA. The CDR3 sequence is CASSLGLDRGTDTQYF. The CDR3 DNA sequence: TGTGCCAGCAGCCTCGGACTTGATCGCGGCACAGATACGCAGTATTTT.

This clonotype was counted a few times. The chain combines TRBV7-2 with TRBJ2-5; 9 nucleotides align to TRBD1. V was clipped by 7 bases and J by 4 bases; unmatched bases: 10. The CDR3 loop spans 15 amino acids. The V gene's germline CDR1 is SGHTA and CDR2 FQGNSA. For the CDR3, the DNA is TGTGCCAGCACCCCCCTTGGGACAGGGTTAGAGACCCAGTACTTC. It specifies CASTPLGTGLETQYF.

This clonotype was seen many times. The chain has TRBV6-1 and TRBJ2-1; maybe TRBD1 (6 bases). The V gene's germline CDR1 is MNHNS and CDR2 SASEGT. Trimming left V 1 base short and J 5 bases short, with 24 bases between. This CDR3 comprises 19 residues. The DNA of the CDR3 is TGTGCCAGCAGTGAAGTCGTTACAGGGTTCTCGTGGGGGCACAATGAGCAGTTCTTC. The encoded protein is CASSEVVTGFSWGHNEQFF.

This clonotype was detected only a few times. The rearrangement uses TRBV19 and TRBJ1-1; 7 positions match TRBD1. The CDR3 length is 15 residues. The germline gives CDR1 LNHDA, CDR2 SQIVND (reference sequence). The trim removed 4 bases at V and 3 bases at J, leaving 8 bases unmatched. CDR3 sequence: CASSTTDRDYTEAFF. In nucleotides, the CDR3 is TGTGCCAGTAGTACCACCGACAGGGATTACACTGAAGCTTTCTTT. Full variable domain (rest looked up from reference TRBV19 and TRBJ1-1): DGGITQSPKYLFRKEGQNVTLSCEQNLNHDAMYWYRQDPGQGLRLIYYSQIVNDFQKGDIAEGYSVSREKKESFPLTVTSAQKNPTAFYLCASSTTDRDYTEAFFGQGTRLTVV.

The V and J genes are TRBV20-1 and TRBJ1-2; perhaps TRBD1 as D (5 bases). The CDR3 spans 15 residues. CDR1 is DFQATT, CDR2 SNEGSKA, per germline (reference sequence). V lost 0 bases and J 7 bases, leaving 18 bases between the germline ends. CDR3 bases: TGCAGTGCTAGAGATAGCCTTGGGACCCGATTTGGCTACACCTTC. Its protein product is CSARDSLGTRFGYTF.

As regards this clonotype: This could be a read error, since a much larger clone is one nucleotide away. The CDR3 is CASSSETTGELFF. CDR3 bases: TGTGCCAGCAGTTCAGAGACCACCGGGGAGCTGTTTTTT. V usage is TRBV12-3 or TRBV12-4 and J usage is TRBJ2-2; D not certain. The CDR3 has 13 amino acids. V lost 4 bases, J lost 4 bases, and 7 bases lay in between.

This clonotype was detected ten times or more. The chain is built from TRBV28 and TRBJ2-7, with TRBD2 as a possible D gene (5 bases). The CDR3 sequence is 11 residues long. Germline assignment: CDR1 MDHEN and CDR2 SYDVKM. V gave up 8 bases and J gave up 6 bases, with 11 bases separating them. For the CDR3, the DNA is TGTGCCAGCGCCTCTGAGGGCGAGCAGTACTTC. Protein: CASASEGEQYF. Full variable domain (missing parts from reference TRBV28 and TRBJ2-7): DVKVTQSSRYLVKRTGEKVFLECVQDMDHENMFWYRQDPGLGLRLIYFSYDVKMKEKGDIPEGYSVSREKKERFSLILESASTNQTSMYLCASASEGEQYFGPGTRLTVT.

This clonotype was seen a few times. The chain is built from TRBV28 and TRBJ2-5; D gene ambiguous. This CDR3 has 15 amino acids. The V gene lost 6 bases and the J gene lost 5 bases, with 19 bases spanning the gap. Germline CDR1 is MDHEN and CDR2 is SYDVKM. This chain's CDR3 is CASSLPKPRRETQYF. CDR3 in DNA: TGTGCCAGCAGCTTGCCGAAACCCCGTCGGGAGACCCAGTACTTC.

Comment on this clonotype: One end of the junction does not line up with germline, which may come from a read error. The chain couples TRBV6-2 or TRBV6-3 to TRBJ1-5, with unresolved D. CDR1 and CDR2 from the germline V gene are MNHEY and SVGEGT. This CDR3 has 11 residues. CDR3 bases: TGTGCCAGCGGTTACAATCAGCCCCAGCATTTT. It codes for CASGYNQPQHF.

The CDR3 protein is CASSVVRRIYNEQFF. The CDR3 DNA sequence: TGTGCCAGCAGCGTAGTACGGAGGATCTACAATGAGCAGTTCTTC. This chain joins TRBV9 and TRBJ2-1; possibly TRBD2 for D (5 bases). The CDR3 covers 15 residues. Germline lookup yields CDR1 SGDLS and CDR2 YYNGEE. Trimming left V 0 bases short and J 3 bases short, with 10 bases between.